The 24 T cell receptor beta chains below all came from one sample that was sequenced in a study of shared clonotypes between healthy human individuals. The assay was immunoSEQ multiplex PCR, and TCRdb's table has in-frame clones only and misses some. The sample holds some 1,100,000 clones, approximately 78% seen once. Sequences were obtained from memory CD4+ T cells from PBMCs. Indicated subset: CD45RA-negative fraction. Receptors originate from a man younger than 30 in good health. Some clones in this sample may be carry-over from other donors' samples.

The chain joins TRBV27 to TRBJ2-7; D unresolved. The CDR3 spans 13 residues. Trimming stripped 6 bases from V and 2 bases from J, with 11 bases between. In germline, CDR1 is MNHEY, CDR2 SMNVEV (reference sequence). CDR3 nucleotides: TGTGCCAGCAGACCTAACAGCCCCTACGAGCAGTACTTC. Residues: CASRPNSPYEQYF.

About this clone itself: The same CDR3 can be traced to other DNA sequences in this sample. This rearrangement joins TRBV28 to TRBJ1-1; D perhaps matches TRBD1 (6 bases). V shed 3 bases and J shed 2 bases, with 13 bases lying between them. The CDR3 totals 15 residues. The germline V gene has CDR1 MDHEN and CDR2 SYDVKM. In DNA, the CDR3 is TGTGCCAGCAGTTTGGGGGGCCGGAGAAACACTGAAGCTTTCTTT. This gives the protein CASSLGGRRNTEAFF.

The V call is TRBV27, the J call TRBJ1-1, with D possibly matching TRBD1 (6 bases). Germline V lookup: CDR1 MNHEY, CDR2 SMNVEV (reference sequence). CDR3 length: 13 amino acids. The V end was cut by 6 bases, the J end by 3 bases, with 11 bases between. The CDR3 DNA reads TGTGCCAGCAGGATCAACAGGGACACTGAAGCTTTCTTT. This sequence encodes CASRINRDTEAFF.

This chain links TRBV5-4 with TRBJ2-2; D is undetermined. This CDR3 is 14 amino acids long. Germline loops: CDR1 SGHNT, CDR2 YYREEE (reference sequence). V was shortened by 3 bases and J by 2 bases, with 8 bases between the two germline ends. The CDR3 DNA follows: TGTGCCAGCAGCTCTCCTGATAACACCGGGGAGCTGTTTTTT. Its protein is CASSSPDNTGELFF. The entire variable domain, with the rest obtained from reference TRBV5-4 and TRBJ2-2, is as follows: ETGVTQSPTHLIKTRGQQVTLRCSSQSGHNTVSWYQQALGQGPQFIFQYYREEENGRGNFPPRFSGLQFPNYSSELNVNALELDDSALYLCASSSPDNTGELFFGEGSRLTVL.

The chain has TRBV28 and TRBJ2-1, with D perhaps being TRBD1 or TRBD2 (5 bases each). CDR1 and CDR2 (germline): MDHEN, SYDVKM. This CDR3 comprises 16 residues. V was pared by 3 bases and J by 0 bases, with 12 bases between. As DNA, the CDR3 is TGTGCCAGCAGTTTGCCCGGGGCAGGCTCCTACAATGAGCAGTTCTTC. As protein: CASSLPGAGSYNEQFF.

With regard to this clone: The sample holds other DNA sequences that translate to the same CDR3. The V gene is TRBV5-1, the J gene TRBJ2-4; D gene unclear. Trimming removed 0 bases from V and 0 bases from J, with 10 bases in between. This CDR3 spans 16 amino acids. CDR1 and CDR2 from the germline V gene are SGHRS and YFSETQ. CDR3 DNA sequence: TGCGCCAGCAGCTTGGTCGTTGGGCTAGCCAAAAACATTCAGTACTTC. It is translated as CASSLVVGLAKNIQYF.

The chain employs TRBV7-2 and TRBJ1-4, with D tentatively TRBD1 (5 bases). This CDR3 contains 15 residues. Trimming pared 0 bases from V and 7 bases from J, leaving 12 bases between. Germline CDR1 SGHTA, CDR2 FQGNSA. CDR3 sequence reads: CASSLAGGSPEKLFF. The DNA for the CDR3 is TGTGCCAGCAGCTTAGCGGGGGGGTCCCCTGAAAAACTGTTTTTT. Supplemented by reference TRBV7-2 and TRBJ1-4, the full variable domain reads GAGVSQSPSNKVTEKGKDVELRCDPISGHTALYWYRQSLGQGLEFLIYFQGNSAPDKSGLPSDRFSAERTGGSVSTLTIQRTQQEDSAVYLCASSLAGGSPEKLFFGSGTQLSVL.

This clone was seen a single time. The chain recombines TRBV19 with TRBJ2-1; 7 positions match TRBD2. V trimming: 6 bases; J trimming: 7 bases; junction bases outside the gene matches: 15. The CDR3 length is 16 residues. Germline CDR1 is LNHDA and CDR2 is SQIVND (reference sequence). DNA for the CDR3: TGTGCCAGTAGGAGGTTGTCGGCGGGAGAAAATAATGAGCAGTTCTTC. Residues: CASRRLSAGENNEQFF.

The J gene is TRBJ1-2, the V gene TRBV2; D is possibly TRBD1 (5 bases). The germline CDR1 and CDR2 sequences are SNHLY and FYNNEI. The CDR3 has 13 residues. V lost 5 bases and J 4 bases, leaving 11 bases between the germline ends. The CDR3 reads CASSQGRGYGYTF. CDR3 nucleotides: TGTGCCAGCAGTCAGGGACGGGGCTATGGCTACACCTTC.

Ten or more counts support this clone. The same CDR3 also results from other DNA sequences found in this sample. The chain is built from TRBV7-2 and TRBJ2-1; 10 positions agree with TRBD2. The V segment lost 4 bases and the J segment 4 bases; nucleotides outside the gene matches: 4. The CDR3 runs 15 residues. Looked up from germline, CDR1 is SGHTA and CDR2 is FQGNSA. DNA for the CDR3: TGTGCCAGCAGCTCGGGACTAGCGCCTTACAATGAGCAGTTCTTC. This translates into CASSSGLAPYNEQFF.

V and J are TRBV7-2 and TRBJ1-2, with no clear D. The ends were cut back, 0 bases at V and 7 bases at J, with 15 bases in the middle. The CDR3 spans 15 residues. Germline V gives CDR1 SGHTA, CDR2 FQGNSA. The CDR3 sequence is CASSLATASFLGYTF. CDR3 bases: TGTGCCAGCAGCTTAGCCACAGCATCTTTCCTTGGCTACACCTTC.

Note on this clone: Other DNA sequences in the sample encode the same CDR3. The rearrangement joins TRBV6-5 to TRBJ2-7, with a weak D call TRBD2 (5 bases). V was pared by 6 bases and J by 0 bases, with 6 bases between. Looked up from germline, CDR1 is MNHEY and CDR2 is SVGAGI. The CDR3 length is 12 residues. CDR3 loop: CASRGSSYEQYF. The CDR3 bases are TGTGCCAGCAGGGGGAGCTCCTACGAGCAGTACTTC.

The chain's CDR3 is CASKYSYEQYF. The CDR3 DNA follows: TGTGCCAGCAAGTACTCCTACGAGCAGTACTTC. V and J are TRBV28 and TRBJ2-7; D unclear. V dropped 7 bases and J dropped 0 bases, with 4 bases sitting between them. This CDR3 spans 11 amino acids. CDR1 is MDHEN and CDR2 is SYDVKM in the germline V gene.

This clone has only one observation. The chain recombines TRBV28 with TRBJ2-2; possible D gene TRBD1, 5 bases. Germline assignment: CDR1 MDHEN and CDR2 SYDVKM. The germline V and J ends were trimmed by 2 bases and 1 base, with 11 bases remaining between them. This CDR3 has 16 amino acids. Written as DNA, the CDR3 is TGTGCCAGCAGTTTACCCTACGGACAGAACACCGGGGAGCTGTTTTTT. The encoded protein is CASSLPYGQNTGELFF.

The CDR3 DNA reads as TGTGCCAGCTCACCAGTTATGGATAATGAGCAGTTCTTC. Translation: CASSPVMDNEQFF. The chain links TRBV18 to TRBJ2-1; D remains ambiguous. Per germline, CDR1 KGHSH and CDR2 LQKENI. The CDR3 extends over 13 amino acids. The V end was cut by 2 bases, the J end by 7 bases, with 9 bases between.

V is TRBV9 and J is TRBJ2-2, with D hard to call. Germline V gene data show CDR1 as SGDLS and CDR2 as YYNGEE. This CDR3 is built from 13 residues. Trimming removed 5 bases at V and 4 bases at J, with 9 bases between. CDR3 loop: CASSGRTTGELFF. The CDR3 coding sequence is TGTGCCAGCAGTGGGCGGACCACCGGGGAGCTGTTTTTT.

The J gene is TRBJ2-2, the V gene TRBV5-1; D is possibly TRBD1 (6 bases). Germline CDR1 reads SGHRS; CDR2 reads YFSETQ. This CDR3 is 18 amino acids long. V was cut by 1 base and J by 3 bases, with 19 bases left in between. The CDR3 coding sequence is TGCGCCAGCAGCTTGCCAGTGCGGGCTTCAGGGGACACCGGGGAGCTGTTTTTT. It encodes CASSLPVRASGDTGELFF. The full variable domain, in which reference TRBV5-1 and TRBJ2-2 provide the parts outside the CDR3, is KAGVTQTPRYLIKTRGQQVTLSCSPISGHRSVSWYQQTPGQGLQFLFEYFSETQRNKGNFPGRFSGRQFSNSRSEMNVSTLELGDSALYLCASSLPVRASGDTGELFFGEGSRLTVL.

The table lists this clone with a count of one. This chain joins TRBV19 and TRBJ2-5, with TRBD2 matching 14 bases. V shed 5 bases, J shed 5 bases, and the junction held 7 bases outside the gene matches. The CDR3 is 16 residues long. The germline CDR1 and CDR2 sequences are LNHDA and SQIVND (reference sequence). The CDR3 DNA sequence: TGTGCCAGTAGTCCAGGGACTAGCGGGAGCGGTGAGACCCAGTACTTC. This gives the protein CASSPGTSGSGETQYF.

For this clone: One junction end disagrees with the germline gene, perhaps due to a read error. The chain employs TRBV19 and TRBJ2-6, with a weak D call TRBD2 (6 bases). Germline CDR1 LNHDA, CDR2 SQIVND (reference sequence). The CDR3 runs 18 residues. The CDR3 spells CASSGFLTNHKAGQRPDF. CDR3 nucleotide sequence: TGTGCCAGTAGTGGATTTTTGACAAATCACAAAGCGGGCCAACGTCCTGACTTC.

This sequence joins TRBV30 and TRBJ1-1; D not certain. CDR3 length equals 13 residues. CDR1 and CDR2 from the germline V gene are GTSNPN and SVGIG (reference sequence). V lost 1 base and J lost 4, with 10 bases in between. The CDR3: CAWSEDMSTEAFF. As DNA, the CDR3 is TGTGCCTGGAGTGAGGATATGAGCACTGAAGCTTTCTTT.

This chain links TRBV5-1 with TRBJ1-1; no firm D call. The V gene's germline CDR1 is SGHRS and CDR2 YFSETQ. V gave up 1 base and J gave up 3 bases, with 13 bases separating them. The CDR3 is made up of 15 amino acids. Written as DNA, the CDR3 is TGCGCCAGCAGCTTGTCAACCCTTAGGGACACTGAAGCTTTCTTT. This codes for CASSLSTLRDTEAFF. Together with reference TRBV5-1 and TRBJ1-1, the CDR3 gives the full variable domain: KAGVTQTPRYLIKTRGQQVTLSCSPISGHRSVSWYQQTPGQGLQFLFEYFSETQRNKGNFPGRFSGRQFSNSRSEMNVSTLELGDSALYLCASSLSTLRDTEAFFGQGTRLTVV.

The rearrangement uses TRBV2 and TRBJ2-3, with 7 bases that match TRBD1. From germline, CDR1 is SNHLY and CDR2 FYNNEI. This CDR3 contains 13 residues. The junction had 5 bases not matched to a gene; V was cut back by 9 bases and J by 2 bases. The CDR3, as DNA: TGTGCCAGTTCAGGGGGATTCACAGATACGCAGTATTTT. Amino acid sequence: CASSGGFTDTQYF.

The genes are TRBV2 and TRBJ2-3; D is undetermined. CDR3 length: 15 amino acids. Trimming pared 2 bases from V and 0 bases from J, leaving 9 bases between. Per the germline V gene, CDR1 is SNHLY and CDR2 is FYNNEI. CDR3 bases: TGTGCCAGCAGTGAAACCCTAACTAGCACAGATACGCAGTATTTT. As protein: CASSETLTSTDTQYF.

This CDR3 reads CATSRDMGGWSYNEQFF. DNA of the CDR3: TGTGCCACCAGCAGAGATATGGGGGGCTGGTCGTACAATGAGCAGTTCTTC. The chain employs TRBV15 and TRBJ2-1, with D tentatively TRBD1 or TRBD2 (6 bases each). Trimming shortened V by 0 bases and J by 4 bases, and 16 bases separated the two germline ends. The CDR3 has 17 amino acids. Germline V gene sequence: CDR1 LNHNV, CDR2 YYDKDF (reference sequence).